The clone carrying this T cell receptor beta chain was detected only once. The entry originates in a study of blood T cell repertoires in COVID-19. Overall study context: Samples of COVID-19 (acute and convalescent) were obtained from the United States, Italy and Spain. The analysed material was cDNA or gDNA that came from T cells, B-cell-depleted T cells, or PBMCs.

Profiled with immunoSEQ multiplex PCR; TCRdb holds only in-frame clones, not every one. This sample has around 320,000 clones, with over 85% found just once. Unmatched junction bases numbered 3, after V lost 5 bases and J lost 3 bases. The germline gives CDR1 LGHDT, CDR2 YNNKEL (reference sequence). This CDR3 is built from 16 residues. Seattle patients were enrolled during active infection and followed longitudinally. The sequence was obtained from a woman aged 30 to 39 with COVID-19, enrolled during active disease. The sequenced material came from peripheral blood. J is TRBJ2-3 and V is TRBV3-1 (or the pseudogene TRBV3-2); the match to TRBD2 covers 15 bases. The CDR3 nucleotides are TGTGCCAGCAGCAAGGGACTAGCGGGGGGTACAGATACGCAGTATTTT. Amino acid sequence: CASSKGLAGGTDTQYF.